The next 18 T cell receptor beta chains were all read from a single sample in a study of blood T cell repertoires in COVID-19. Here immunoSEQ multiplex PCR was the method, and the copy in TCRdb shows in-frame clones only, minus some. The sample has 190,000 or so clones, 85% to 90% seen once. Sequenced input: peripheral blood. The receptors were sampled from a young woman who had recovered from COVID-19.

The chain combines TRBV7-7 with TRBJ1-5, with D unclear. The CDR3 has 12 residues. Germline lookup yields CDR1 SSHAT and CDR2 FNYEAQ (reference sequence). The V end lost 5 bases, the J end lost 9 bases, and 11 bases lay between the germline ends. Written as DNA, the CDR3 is TGTGCCAGCAGCCCCGGTTCATCGCCCCAGCATTTT. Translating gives CASSPGSSPQHF.

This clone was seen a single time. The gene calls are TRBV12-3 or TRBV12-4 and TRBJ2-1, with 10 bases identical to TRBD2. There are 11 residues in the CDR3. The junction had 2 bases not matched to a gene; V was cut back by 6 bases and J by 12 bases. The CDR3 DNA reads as TGTGCCAGCAGCATAGCGGGAGGGCAGTTCTTC. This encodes CASSIAGGQFF.

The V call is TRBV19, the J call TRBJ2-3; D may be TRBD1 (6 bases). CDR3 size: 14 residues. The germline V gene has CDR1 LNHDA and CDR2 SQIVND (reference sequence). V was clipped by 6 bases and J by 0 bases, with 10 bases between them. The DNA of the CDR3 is TGTGCCAGTAGCCAGCAGGGGAGCACAGATACGCAGTATTTT. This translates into CASSQQGSTDTQYF.

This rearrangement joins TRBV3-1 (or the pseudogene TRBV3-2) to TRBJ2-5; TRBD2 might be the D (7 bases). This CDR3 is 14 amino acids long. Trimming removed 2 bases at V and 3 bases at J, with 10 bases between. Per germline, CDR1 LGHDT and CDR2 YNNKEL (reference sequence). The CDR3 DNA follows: TGTGCCAGCAGCCAAAGGGGGAGGGAAGAGACCCAGTACTTC. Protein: CASSQRGREETQYF.

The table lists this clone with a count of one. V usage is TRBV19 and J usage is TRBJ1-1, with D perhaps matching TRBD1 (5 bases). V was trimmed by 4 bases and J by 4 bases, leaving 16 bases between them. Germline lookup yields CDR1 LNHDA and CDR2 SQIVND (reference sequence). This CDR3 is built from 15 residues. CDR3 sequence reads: CASSRSGGFGTEAFF. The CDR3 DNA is TGTGCCAGTAGTAGGAGCGGGGGGTTCGGCACTGAAGCTTTCTTT.

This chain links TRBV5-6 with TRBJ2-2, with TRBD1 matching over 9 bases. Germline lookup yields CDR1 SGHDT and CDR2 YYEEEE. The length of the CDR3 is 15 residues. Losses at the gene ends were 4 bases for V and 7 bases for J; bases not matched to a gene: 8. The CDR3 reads CASSPGTGLGGELFF. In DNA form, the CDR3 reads TGTGCCAGCAGCCCCGGGACAGGGCTCGGCGGGGAGCTGTTTTTT.

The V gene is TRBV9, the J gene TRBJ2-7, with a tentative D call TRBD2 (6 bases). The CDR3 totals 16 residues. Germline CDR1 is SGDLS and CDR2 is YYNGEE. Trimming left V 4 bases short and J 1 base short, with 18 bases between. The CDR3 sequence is CASSLRLSGRSYEQYV. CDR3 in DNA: TGTGCCAGCAGCCTCAGACTTTCGGGGAGGTCCTACGAGCAGTACGTC.

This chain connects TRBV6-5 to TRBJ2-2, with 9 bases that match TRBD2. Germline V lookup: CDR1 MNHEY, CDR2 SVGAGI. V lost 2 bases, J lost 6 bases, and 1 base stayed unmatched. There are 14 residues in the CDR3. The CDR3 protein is CASSYRTSAGELFF. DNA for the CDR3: TGTGCCAGCAGTTACCGGACTAGCGCCGGGGAGCTGTTTTTT.

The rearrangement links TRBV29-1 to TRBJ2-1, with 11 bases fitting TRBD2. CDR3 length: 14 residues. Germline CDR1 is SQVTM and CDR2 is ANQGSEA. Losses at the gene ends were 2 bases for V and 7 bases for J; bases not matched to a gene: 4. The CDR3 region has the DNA TGCAGCGTTGAACGGACTAGCGGGTTGAATGAGCAGTTCTTC. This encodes CSVERTSGLNEQFF.

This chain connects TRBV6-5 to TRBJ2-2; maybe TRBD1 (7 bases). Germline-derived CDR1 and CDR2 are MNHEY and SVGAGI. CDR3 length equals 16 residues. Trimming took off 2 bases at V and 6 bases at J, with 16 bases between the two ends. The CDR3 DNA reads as TGTGCCAGCAGTTACAACCGGCGGGGACAGCCCGGGGAGCTGTTTTTT. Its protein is CASSYNRRGQPGELFF.

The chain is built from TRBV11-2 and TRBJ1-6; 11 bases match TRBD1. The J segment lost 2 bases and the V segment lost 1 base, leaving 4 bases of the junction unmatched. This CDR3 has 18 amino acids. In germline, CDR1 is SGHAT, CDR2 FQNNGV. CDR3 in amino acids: CASSLGGQGAPYNSPLHF. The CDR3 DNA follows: TGTGCCAGCAGCTTAGGCGGACAGGGGGCCCCCTATAATTCACCCCTCCACTTT.

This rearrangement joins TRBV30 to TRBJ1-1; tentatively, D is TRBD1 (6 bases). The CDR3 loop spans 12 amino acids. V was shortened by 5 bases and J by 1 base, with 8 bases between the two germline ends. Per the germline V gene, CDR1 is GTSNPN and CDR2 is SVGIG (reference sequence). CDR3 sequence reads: CAWGQPNTEAFF. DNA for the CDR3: TGTGCCTGGGGACAGCCGAACACTGAAGCTTTCTTT.

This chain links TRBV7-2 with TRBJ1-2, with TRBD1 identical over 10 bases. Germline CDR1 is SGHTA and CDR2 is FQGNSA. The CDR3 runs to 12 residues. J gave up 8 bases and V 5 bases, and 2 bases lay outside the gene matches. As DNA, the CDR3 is TGTGCCAGCAGCCGGGACAGGGGAGGCTACACCTTC. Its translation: CASSRDRGGYTF.

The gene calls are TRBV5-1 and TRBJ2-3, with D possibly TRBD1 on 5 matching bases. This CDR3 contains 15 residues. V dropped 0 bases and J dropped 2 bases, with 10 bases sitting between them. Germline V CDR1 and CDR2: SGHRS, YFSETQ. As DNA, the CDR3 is TGCGCCAGCAGCTTGGCAGGGCCCTACACAGATACGCAGTATTTT. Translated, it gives CASSLAGPYTDTQYF.

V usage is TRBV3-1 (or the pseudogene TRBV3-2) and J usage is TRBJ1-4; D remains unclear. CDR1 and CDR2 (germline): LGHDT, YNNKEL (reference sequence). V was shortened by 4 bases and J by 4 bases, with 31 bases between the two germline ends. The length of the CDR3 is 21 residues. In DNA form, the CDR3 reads TGTGCCAGCAGCCCGCCGCCCTACAGCACAATAGAAACAACGGTTAATGAAAAACTGTTTTTT. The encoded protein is CASSPPPYSTIETTVNEKLFF.

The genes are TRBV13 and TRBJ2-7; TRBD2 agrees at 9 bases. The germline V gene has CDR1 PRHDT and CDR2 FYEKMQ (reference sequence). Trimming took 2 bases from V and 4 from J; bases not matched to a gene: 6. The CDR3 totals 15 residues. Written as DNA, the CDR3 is TGTGCCAGCAGCTTACAGGGACTAGCTGGGTACGAGCAGTACTTC. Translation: CASSLQGLAGYEQYF.

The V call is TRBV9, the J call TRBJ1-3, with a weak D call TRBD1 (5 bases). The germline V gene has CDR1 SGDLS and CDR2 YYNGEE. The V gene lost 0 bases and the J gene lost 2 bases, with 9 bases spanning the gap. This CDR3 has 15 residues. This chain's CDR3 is CASSVEQVAGNTIYF. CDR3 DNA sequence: TGTGCCAGCAGCGTAGAACAGGTAGCTGGAAACACCATATATTTT.

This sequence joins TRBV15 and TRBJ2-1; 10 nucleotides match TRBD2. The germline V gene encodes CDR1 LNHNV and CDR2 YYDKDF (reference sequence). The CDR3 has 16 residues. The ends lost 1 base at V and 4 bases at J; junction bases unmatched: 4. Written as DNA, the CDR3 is TGTGCCACCAGCAGAGTAGGACTAGCGGAGTACAATGAGCAGTTCTTC. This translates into CATSRVGLAEYNEQFF.